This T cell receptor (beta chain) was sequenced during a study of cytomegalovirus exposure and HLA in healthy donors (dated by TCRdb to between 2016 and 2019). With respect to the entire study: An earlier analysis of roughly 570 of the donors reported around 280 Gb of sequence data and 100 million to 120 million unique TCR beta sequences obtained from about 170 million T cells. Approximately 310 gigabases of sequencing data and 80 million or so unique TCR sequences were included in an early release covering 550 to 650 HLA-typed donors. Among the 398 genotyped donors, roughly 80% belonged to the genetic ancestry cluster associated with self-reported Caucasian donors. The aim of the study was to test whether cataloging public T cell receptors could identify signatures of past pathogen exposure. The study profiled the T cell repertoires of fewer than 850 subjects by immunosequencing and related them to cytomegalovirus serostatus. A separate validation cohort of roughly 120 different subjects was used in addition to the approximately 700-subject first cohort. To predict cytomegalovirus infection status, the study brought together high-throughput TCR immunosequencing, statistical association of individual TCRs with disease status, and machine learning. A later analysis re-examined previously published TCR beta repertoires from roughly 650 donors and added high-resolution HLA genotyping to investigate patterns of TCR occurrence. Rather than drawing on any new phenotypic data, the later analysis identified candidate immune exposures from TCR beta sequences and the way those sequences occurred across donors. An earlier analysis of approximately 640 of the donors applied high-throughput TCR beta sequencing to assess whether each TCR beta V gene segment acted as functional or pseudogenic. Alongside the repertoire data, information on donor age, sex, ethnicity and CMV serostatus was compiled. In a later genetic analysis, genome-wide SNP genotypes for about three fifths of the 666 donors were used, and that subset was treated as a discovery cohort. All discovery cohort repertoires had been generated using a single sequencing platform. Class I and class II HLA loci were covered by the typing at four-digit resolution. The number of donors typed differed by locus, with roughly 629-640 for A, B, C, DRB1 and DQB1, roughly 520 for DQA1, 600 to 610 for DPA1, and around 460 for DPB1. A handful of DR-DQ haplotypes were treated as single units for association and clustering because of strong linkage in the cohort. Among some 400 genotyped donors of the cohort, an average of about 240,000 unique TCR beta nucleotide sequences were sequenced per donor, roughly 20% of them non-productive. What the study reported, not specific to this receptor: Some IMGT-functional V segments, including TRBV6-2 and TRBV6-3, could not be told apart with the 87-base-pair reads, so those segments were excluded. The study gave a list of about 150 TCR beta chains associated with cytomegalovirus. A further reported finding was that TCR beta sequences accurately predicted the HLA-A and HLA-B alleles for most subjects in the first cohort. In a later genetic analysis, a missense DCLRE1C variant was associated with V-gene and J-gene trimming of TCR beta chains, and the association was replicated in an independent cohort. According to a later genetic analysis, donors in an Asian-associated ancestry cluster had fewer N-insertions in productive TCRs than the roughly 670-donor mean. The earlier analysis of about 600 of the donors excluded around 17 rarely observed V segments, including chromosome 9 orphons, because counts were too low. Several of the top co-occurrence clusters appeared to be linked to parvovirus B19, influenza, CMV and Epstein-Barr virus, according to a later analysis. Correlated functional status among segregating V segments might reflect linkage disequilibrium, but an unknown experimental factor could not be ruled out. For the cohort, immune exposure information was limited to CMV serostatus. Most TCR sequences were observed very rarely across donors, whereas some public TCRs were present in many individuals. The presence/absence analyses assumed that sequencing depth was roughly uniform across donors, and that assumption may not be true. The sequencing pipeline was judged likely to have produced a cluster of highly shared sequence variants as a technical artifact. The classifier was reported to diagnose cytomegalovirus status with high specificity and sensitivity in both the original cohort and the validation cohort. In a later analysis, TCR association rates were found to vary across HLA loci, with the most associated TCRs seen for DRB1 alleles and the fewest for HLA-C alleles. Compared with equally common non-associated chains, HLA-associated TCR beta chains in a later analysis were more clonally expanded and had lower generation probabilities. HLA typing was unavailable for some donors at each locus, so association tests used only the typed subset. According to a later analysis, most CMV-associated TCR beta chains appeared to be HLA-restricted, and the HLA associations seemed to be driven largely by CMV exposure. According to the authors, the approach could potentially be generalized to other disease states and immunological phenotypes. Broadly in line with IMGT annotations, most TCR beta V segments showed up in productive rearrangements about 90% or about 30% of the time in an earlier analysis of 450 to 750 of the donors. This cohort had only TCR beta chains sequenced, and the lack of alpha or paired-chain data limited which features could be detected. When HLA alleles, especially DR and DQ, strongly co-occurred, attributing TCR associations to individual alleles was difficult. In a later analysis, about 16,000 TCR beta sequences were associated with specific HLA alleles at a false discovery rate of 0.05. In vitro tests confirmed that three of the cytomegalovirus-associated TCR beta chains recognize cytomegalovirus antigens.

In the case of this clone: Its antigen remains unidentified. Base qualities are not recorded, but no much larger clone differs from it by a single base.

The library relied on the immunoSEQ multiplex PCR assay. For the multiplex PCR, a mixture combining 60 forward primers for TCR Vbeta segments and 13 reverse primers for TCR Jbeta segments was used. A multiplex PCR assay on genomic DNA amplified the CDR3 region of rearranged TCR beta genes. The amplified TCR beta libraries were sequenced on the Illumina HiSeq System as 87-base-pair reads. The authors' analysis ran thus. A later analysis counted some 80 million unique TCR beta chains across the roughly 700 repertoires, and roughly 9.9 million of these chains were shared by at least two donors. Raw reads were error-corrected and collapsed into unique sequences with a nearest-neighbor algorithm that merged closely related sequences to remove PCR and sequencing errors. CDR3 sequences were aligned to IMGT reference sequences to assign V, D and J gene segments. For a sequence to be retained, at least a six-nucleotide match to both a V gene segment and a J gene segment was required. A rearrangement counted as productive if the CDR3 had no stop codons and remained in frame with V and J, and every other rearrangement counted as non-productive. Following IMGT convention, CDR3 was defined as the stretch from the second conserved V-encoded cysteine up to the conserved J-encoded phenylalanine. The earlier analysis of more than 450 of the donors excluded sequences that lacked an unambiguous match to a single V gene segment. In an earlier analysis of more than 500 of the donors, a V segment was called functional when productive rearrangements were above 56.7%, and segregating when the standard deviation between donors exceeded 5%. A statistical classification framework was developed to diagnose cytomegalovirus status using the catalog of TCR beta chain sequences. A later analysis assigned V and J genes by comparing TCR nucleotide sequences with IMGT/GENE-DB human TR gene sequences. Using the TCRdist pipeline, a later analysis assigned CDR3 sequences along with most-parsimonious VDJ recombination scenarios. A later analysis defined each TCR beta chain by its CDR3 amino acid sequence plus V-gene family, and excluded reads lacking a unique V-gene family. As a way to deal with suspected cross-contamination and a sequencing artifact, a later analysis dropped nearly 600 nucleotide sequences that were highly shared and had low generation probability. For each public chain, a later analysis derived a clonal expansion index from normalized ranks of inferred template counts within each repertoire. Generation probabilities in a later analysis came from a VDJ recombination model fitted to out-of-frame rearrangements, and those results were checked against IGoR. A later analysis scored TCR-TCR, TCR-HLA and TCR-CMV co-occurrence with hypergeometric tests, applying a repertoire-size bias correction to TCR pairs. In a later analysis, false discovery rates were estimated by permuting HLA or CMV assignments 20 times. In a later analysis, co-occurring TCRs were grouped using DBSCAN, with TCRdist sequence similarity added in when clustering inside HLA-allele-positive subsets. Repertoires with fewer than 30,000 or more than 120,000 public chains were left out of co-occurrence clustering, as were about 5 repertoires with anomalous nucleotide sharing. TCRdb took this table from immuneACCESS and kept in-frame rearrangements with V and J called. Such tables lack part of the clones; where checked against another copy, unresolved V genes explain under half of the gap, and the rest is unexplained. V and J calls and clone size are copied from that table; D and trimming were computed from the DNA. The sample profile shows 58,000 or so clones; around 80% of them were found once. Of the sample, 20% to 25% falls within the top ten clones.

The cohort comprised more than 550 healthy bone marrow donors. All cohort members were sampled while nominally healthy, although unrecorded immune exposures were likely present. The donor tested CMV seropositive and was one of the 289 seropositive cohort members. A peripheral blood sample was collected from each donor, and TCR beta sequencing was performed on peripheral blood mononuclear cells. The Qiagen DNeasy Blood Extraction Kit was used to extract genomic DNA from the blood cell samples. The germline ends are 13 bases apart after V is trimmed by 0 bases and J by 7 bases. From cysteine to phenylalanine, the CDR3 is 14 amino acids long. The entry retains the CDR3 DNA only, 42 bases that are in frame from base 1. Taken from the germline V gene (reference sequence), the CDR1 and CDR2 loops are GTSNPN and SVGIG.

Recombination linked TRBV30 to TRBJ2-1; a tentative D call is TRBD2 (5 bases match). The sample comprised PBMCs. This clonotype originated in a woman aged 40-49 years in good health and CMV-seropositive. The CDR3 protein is CAWSVKSRGNEQFF. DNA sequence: TGTGCCTGGAGTGTAAAGAGTCGCGGGAATGAGCAGTTCTTC.